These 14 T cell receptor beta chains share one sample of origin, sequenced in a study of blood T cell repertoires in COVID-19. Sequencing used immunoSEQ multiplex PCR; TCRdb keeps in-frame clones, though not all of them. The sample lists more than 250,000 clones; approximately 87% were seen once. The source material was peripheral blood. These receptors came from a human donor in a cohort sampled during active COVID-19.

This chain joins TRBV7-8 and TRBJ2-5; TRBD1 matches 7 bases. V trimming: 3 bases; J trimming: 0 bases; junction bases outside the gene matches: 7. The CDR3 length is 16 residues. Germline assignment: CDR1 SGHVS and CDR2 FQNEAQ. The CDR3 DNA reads TGTGCCAGCAGCTTCGCCGGGACAGCGTACCAAGAGACCCAGTACTTC. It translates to CASSFAGTAYQETQYF.

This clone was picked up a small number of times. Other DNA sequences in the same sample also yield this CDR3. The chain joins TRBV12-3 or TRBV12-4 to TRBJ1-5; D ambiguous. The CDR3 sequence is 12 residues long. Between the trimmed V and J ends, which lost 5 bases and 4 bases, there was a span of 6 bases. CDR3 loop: CASSGLNQPQHF. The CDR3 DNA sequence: TGTGCCAGCAGTGGGCTGAATCAGCCCCAGCATTTT.

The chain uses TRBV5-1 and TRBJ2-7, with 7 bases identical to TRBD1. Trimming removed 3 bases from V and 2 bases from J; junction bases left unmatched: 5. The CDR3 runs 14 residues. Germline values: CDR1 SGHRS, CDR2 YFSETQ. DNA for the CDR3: TGCGCCAGCAGCTCCGGGACAGAAACCTACGAGCAGTACTTC. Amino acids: CASSSGTETYEQYF.

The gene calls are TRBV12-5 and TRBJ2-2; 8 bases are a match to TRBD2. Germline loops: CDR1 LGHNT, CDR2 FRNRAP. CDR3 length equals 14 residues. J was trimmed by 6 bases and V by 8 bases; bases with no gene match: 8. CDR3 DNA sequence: TGTGCTAGTAAAGCGGGAGCGTCCGCCGGGGAGCTGTTTTTT. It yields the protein CASKAGASAGELFF.

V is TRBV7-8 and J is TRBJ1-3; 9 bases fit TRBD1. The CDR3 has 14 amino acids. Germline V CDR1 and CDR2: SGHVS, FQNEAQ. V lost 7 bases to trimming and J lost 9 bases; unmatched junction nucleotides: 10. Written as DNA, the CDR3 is TGTGCCAGCACCTGGGACAGGGTGGTAGGCACCATATATTTT. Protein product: CASTWDRVVGTIYF.

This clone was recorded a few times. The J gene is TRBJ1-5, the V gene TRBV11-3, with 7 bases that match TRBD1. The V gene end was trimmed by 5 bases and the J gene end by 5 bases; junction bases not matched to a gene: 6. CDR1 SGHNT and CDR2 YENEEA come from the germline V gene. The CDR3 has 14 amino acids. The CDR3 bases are TGTGCCAGCAGCCCCCGGGACAGCCATCAGCCCCAGCATTTT. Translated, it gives CASSPRDSHQPQHF.

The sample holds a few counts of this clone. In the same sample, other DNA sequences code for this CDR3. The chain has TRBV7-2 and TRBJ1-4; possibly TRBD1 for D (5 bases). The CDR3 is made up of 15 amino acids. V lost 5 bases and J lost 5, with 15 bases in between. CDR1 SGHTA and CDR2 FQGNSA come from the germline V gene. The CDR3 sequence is CASSGRQGRNEKLFF. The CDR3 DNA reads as TGTGCCAGCAGCGGGAGGCAGGGCCGGAATGAAAAACTGTTTTTT. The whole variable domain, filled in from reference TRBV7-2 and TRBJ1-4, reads GAGVSQSPSNKVTEKGKDVELRCDPISGHTALYWYRQSLGQGLEFLIYFQGNSAPDKSGLPSDRFSAERTGGSVSTLTIQRTQQEDSAVYLCASSGRQGRNEKLFFGSGTQLSVL.

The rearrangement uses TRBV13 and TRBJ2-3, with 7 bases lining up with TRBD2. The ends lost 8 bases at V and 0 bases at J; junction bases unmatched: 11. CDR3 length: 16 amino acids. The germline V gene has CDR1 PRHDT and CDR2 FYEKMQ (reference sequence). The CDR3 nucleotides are TGTGCCAGCGGGATTAAGCGGGGTCCGAGCACAGATACGCAGTATTTT. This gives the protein CASGIKRGPSTDTQYF.

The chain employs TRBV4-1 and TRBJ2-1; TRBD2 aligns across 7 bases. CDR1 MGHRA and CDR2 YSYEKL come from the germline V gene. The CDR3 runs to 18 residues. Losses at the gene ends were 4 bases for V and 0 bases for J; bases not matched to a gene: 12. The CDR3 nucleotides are TGCGCCAGCAGCCGGACTATCGGGGGGACGTTCTCCTACAATGAGCAGTTCTTC. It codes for CASSRTIGGTFSYNEQFF.

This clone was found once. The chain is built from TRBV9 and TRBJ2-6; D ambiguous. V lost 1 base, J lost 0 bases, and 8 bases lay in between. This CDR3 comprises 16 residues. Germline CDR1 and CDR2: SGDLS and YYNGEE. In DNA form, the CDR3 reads TGTGCCAGCAGCGTATCTTATAGCTCTGGGGCCAACGTCCTGACTTTC. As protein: CASSVSYSSGANVLTF. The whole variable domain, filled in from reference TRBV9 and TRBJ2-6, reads DSGVTQTPKHLITATGQRVTLRCSPRSGDLSVYWYQQSLDQGLQFLIQYYNGEERAKGNILERFSAQQFPDLHSELNLSSLELGDSALYFCASSVSYSSGANVLTFGAGSRLTVL.

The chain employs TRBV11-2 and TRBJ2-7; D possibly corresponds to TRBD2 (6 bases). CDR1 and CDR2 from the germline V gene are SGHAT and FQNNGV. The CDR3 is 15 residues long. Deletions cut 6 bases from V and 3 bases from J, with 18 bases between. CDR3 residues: CASRVAGYKGYEQYF. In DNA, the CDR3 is TGTGCCAGCAGGGTCGCGGGGTACAAGGGCTACGAGCAGTACTTC.

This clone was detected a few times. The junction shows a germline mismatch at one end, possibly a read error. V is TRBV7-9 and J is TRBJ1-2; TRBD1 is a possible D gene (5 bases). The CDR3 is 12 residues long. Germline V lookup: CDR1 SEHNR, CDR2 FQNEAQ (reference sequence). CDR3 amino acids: CASSLAGRGPIF. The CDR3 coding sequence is TGTGCCAGCAGCTTAGCGGGGCGCGGCCCGATATTC.

CDR3 region: CATSSLSRVGEKLFF. In nucleotides, the CDR3 is TGTGCCACCAGCAGCTTGTCACGGGTCGGGGAAAAACTGTTTTTT. V gene TRBV15 combines with J gene TRBJ1-4, with no clear D. The CDR3 is 15 amino acids. Germline assignment: CDR1 LNHNV and CDR2 YYDKDF (reference sequence). Trimming removed 3 bases from V and 8 bases from J, with 16 bases in between.

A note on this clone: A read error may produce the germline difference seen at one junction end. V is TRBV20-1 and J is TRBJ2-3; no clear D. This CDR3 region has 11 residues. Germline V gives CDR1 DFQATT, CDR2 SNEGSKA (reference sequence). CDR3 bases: TGCAGTGCTTACAGCAAAGATACGCAGTATTTT. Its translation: CSAYSKDTQYF.